A single sample is the source of the 25 T cell receptor beta chains below, sequenced in a study of blood T cell repertoires in COVID-19. Sequencing used immunoSEQ multiplex PCR; TCRdb keeps in-frame clones, though not all of them. The sample consists of a few hundred thousand clones, roughly 87% of them appearing once. Sequenced material: PBMCs or T cells enriched from blood (not recorded which). Receptors were obtained from a woman aged 25-40 years who had recovered from COVID-19.

The rearrangement uses TRBV21-1 and TRBJ2-7; whether TRBD1, the table's D call, matches the DNA was not checked. TRBV21-1 is assigned pseudogene status. CDR3 length: 15 amino acids. In DNA form, the CDR3 reads TGTGCCAGCAGCCCCCCCTACAGGACAGGCTACGAGCAGTACTTC. It yields the protein CASSPPYRTGYEQYF.

The chain carries TRBV5-8 and TRBJ1-1; TRBD1 agrees at 11 bases. This CDR3 has 15 amino acids. CDR1 SGHTS and CDR2 YDEGEE come from the germline V gene. The junction had 2 bases not matched to a gene; V was cut back by 4 bases and J by 0 bases. The CDR3 nucleotides are TGTGCCAGCAGCCCGGGACAGGGGGTGAACACTGAAGCTTTCTTT. As protein: CASSPGQGVNTEAFF.

The chain has TRBV27 and TRBJ2-1, with 8 bases identical to TRBD1. CDR1 is MNHEY and CDR2 is SMNVEV in the germline V gene (reference sequence). The CDR3 runs 15 residues. The trim removed 6 bases at V and 9 bases at J, leaving 13 bases unmatched. CDR3 nucleotide sequence: TGTGCCAGCAGCTCTGCCAGGGGGCACCGTAGTGAGCAGTTCTTC. Translated: CASSSARGHRSEQFF.

The V gene is TRBV6-5, the J gene TRBJ2-7, with a weak D call TRBD1 (5 bases). The CDR3 covers 14 residues. V was pared by 2 bases and J by 0 bases, with 8 bases between. The V gene's germline CDR1 is MNHEY and CDR2 SVGAGI. CDR3 in amino acids: CASSYLQDSYEQYF. The DNA of the CDR3 is TGTGCCAGCAGTTACCTACAGGACTCCTACGAGCAGTACTTC.

The chain uses TRBV11-2 and TRBJ2-4, with TRBD1 matching over 8 bases. Germline assignment: CDR1 SGHAT and CDR2 FQNNGV. The CDR3 consists of 16 residues. The trim removed 5 bases at V and 2 bases at J, leaving 8 bases unmatched. The CDR3 DNA reads as TGTGCCAGCAGCGAACGGACAGGGAGGCCCAAAAACATTCAGTACTTC. This sequence encodes CASSERTGRPKNIQYF.

This chain uses TRBV2 with TRBJ2-1; weak D call: TRBD2 (5 bases). Between the trimmed V and J ends, which lost 8 bases and 0 bases, there was a span of 17 bases. From germline, CDR1 is SNHLY and CDR2 FYNNEI. This CDR3 contains 16 residues. The CDR3 loop reads CASVNGILSSYNEQFF. Here the CDR3 DNA reads TGTGCCAGCGTGAACGGGATTTTGAGCTCCTACAATGAGCAGTTCTTC.

The chain recombines TRBV19 with TRBJ2-5, with 9 bases matching TRBD1. Germline trimming cut 6 bases from V and 7 bases from J; bases unmatched to any gene: 9. This CDR3 is 14 amino acids long. Germline values: CDR1 LNHDA, CDR2 SQIVND (reference sequence). The CDR3 DNA follows: TGTGCCAGTAGCATGGACAGGGGCAAGGGGACCCAGTACTTC. Its translation is CASSMDRGKGTQYF.

This clone was seen a handful of times. The V and J genes are TRBV5-1 and TRBJ1-5; the D is unclear. Germline values: CDR1 SGHRS, CDR2 YFSETQ. Trimming took off 0 bases at V and 5 bases at J, with 6 bases between the two ends. This CDR3 spans 13 amino acids. This CDR3 reads CASSLDADQPQHF. The CDR3 bases are TGCGCCAGCAGCTTGGATGCAGATCAGCCCCAGCATTTT.

This clone has just one count. The rearrangement links TRBV5-8 to TRBJ1-1, with a possible D match to TRBD1 (5 bases). This CDR3 has 13 amino acids. V shed 2 bases and J shed 5 bases, with 10 bases lying between them. Germline V CDR1 and CDR2: SGHTS, YDEGEE. CDR3 nucleotides: TGTGCCAGCAGCTTTCAGGGAGGGACTGAAGCTTTCTTT. Its translation is CASSFQGGTEAFF.

The gene calls are TRBV9 and TRBJ2-5, with D perhaps TRBD1 (6 bases). The CDR3 is 14 amino acids. CDR1 is SGDLS, CDR2 YYNGEE, per germline. V shed 4 bases and J shed 6 bases, with 16 bases lying between them. The CDR3 loop reads CASSPGVGGQTQYF. The CDR3 coding sequence is TGTGCCAGCAGCCCCGGGGTAGGGGGTCAGACCCAGTACTTC. Variable domain in full (rest from reference TRBV9 and TRBJ2-5): DSGVTQTPKHLITATGQRVTLRCSPRSGDLSVYWYQQSLDQGLQFLIQYYNGEERAKGNILERFSAQQFPDLHSELNLSSLELGDSALYFCASSPGVGGQTQYFGPGTRLLVL.

The chain carries TRBV28 and TRBJ2-7; D may be TRBD2 (5 bases). The CDR3 has 14 amino acids. Germline CDR1 MDHEN, CDR2 SYDVKM. Trimming took off 7 bases at V and 2 bases at J, with 15 bases between the two ends. CDR3 bases: TGTGCCAGCACCTTGGCCGCGGGTACCTACGAGCAGTACTTC. Amino acids: CASTLAAGTYEQYF.

This sequence joins TRBV19 and TRBJ2-2; D might be TRBD1 (6 bases). The V end lost 7 bases, the J end lost 4 bases, and 13 bases lay between the germline ends. Germline CDR1 reads LNHDA; CDR2 reads SQIVND (reference sequence). The CDR3 extends over 14 amino acids. The CDR3 region is CASISRGVTGELFF. DNA for the CDR3: TGTGCCAGTATCAGCAGGGGTGTCACCGGGGAGCTGTTTTTT.

This clone showed up just a few times. The chain couples TRBV3-1 (or the pseudogene TRBV3-2) to TRBJ1-1; 9 nucleotides agree with TRBD1. Germline V lookup: CDR1 LGHDT, CDR2 YNNKEL (reference sequence). The CDR3 length is 18 residues. The ends lost 3 bases at V and 4 bases at J; junction bases unmatched: 15. As DNA, the CDR3 is TGTGCCAGCAGCCAGCTCAACAGGGGGCGAGGCCGGATCACTGAAGCTTTCTTT. Translation: CASSQLNRGRGRITEAFF.

The chain is built from TRBV2 and TRBJ2-1; 14 bases match TRBD2. With V trimmed by 6 bases and J by 8 bases, 9 bases remained unmatched. Germline V CDR1 and CDR2: SNHLY, FYNNEI. The CDR3 length is 16 residues. CDR3 DNA sequence: TGTGCCAGCAGGAAAGGGACTAGCGGGAGTTTCGATGAGCAGTTCTTC. The encoded protein is CASRKGTSGSFDEQFF.

V is TRBV7-9 and J is TRBJ2-3, with D perhaps matching TRBD2 (6 bases). The CDR3 runs to 17 residues. Trimming removed 5 bases at V and 5 bases at J, with 23 bases between. Germline loops: CDR1 SEHNR, CDR2 FQNEAQ (reference sequence). The CDR3 reads CASSDKVSGGVGDTQYF. The CDR3 coding sequence is TGTGCCAGCAGCGATAAAGTGAGCGGAGGGGTAGGAGATACGCAGTATTTT.

This clone was counted a single time. The J gene is TRBJ1-5, the V gene TRBV28, with 7 positions matching TRBD1. CDR1 MDHEN and CDR2 SYDVKM come from the germline V gene. The CDR3 extends over 13 amino acids. J lost 6 bases, V lost 4 bases, and 3 bases had no gene match. CDR3 sequence (DNA): TGTGCCAGCAGTTCATCAGGGGGTCAGCCCCAGCATTTT. Protein sequence: CASSSSGGQPQHF.

V usage is TRBV5-1 and J usage is TRBJ1-4; D not certain. In germline, CDR1 is SGHRS, CDR2 YFSETQ. The CDR3 spans 14 residues. Trimming removed 4 bases at V and 0 bases at J, with 7 bases between. CDR3 in amino acids: CASSQDSTNEKLFF. CDR3 nucleotides: TGCGCCAGCAGCCAGGACTCAACTAATGAAAAACTGTTTTTT.

The J gene is TRBJ2-1, the V gene TRBV6-4, with 8 bases fitting TRBD2. Germline-derived CDR1 and CDR2 are MRHNA and SNTAGT. This CDR3 contains 19 residues. V gave up 0 bases and J gave up 4 bases; unmatched junction bases: 14. The CDR3 DNA follows: TGTGCCAGCAGTGACTCCAGACTAGCGTCAGGAAAGGGGTACAATGAGCAGTTCTTC. It is translated as CASSDSRLASGKGYNEQFF.

V is TRBV29-1 and J is TRBJ1-1; TRBD1 matches 9 bases. V lost 6 bases, J lost 3 bases, and 2 bases stayed unmatched. CDR3 size: 12 residues. CDR1 is SQVTM, CDR2 ANQGSEA, per germline. The CDR3 sequence: CSVRTGDTEAFF. CDR3 bases: TGCAGCGTCCGGACAGGGGACACTGAAGCTTTCTTT.

This clone was picked up a small number of times. This sequence joins TRBV3-1 (or the pseudogene TRBV3-2) and TRBJ2-1; TRBD2 matches 12 bases. With 4 bases clipped from V and 5 bases from J, the junction kept 6 bases outside the gene matches. CDR3 length: 16 amino acids. From germline, CDR1 is LGHDT and CDR2 YNNKEL (reference sequence). CDR3 sequence reads: CASSLRTSGKNNEQFF. In nucleotides, the CDR3 is TGTGCCAGCAGCCTTAGGACTAGCGGGAAGAACAATGAGCAGTTCTTC.

V gene TRBV19 combines with J gene TRBJ2-4; 7 nucleotides agree with TRBD2. With V trimmed by 4 bases and J by 3 bases, 6 bases remained unmatched. CDR1 is LNHDA, CDR2 SQIVND, per germline (reference sequence). This CDR3 contains 15 residues. The chain's CDR3 is CASSSGRFDKNIQYF. CDR3 in DNA: TGTGCCAGTAGTAGCGGGAGATTCGACAAAAACATTCAGTACTTC.

This chain links TRBV19 with TRBJ1-5, with D hard to call. The CDR3 contains 13 residues. The V end lost 6 bases, the J end lost 6 bases, and 12 bases lay between the germline ends. Germline V lookup: CDR1 LNHDA, CDR2 SQIVND (reference sequence). This CDR3 is CASSTTISQPQHF. The DNA of the CDR3 is TGTGCCAGTAGCACAACTATTAGTCAGCCCCAGCATTTT. Using reference TRBV19 and TRBJ1-5 for the parts outside the CDR3, the full variable domain is DGGITQSPKYLFRKEGQNVTLSCEQNLNHDAMYWYRQDPGQGLRLIYYSQIVNDFQKGDIAEGYSVSREKKESFPLTVTSAQKNPTAFYLCASSTTISQPQHFGDGTRLSIL.

The CDR3 is CASSPGQLSYEQYF. CDR3 sequence (DNA): TGTGCCAGTAGCCCAGGACAGCTTAGTTACGAGCAGTACTTC. The chain combines TRBV19 with TRBJ2-7; perhaps TRBD1 as D (6 bases). The V and J ends lost 6 bases and 4 bases respectively, with 16 bases between them. This CDR3 spans 14 amino acids. Germline CDR1 LNHDA, CDR2 SQIVND (reference sequence).

This clone was found once. CDR3 nucleotides: TGCGCCAGCAGCGCTACAGGGGGCGGCGGGGAGCTGTTTTTT. This translates into CASSATGGGGELFF. J is TRBJ2-2 and V is TRBV5-1; TRBD1 matches 9 bases. Germline CDR1 SGHRS, CDR2 YFSETQ. The CDR3 consists of 14 residues. V shed 4 bases and J 7 bases; nucleotides not matched to a gene: 5.

This sequence joins TRBV7-3 and TRBJ1-2, with D possibly being TRBD1 (5 bases). Trimming stripped 5 bases from V and 7 bases from J, with 17 bases between. Germline CDR1 reads SGHTA; CDR2 reads FQGTGA. CDR3 size: 14 residues. The CDR3: CASSGDSGRGGYTF. CDR3 DNA: TGTGCCAGCAGCGGGGACTCGGGGCGGGGTGGCTACACCTTC.